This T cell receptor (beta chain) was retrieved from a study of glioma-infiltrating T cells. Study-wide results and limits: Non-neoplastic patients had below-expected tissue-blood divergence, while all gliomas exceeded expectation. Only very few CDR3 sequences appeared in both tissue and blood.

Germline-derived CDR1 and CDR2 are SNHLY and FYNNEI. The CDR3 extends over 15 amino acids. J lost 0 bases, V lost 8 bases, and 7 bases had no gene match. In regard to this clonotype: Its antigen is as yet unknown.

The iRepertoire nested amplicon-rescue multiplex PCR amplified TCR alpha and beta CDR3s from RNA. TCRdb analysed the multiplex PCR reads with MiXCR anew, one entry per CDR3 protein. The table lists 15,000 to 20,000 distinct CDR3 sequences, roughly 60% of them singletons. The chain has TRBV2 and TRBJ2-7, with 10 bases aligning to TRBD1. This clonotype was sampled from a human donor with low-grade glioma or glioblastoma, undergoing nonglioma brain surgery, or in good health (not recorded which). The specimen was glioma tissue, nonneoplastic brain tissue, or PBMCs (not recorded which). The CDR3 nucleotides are TGTGCCAGCCGGGCCGGGACAGGGGACTCCTACGAGCAGTACTTC. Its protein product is CASRAGTGDSYEQYF.